These 27 T cell receptor beta chains share one sample of origin, sequenced in a study of spatial heterogeneity in lung cancer. MiXCR, applied by TCRdb to the 5' RACE reads, yields one record per CDR3 protein. Of just under 1,500 distinct CDR3 sequences listed, 7.9% are singletons. Time point noted: sample taken at primary tumor resection. Frozen PBMC, nontumor lung or tumor provided whole RNA, which was sequenced unsorted. The source material was normal lung tissue next to the tumor, sampled at surgery. These receptors originate from a female donor with early-stage non-small cell lung cancer.

This clonotype is labeled as medium-sized. The size of this beta chain means little, since it is a stray read in a library made for alpha chains. V gene TRBV4-2 combines with J gene TRBJ2-3; 7 nucleotides align to TRBD2. The CDR3 is 14 residues long. Germline CDR1 reads LGHNA; CDR2 reads YNFKEQ. J was trimmed by 6 bases and V by 0 bases; bases with no gene match: 3. The CDR3 bases are TGTGCCAGCAGCCAAGAGCGGGGGATGGATACGCAGTATTTT. Translating gives CASSQERGMDTQYF.

This clonotype is medium-sized. Because this beta chain is a stray read in a library intended to capture alpha chains, its abundance should not be given much weight. This chain joins TRBV6-1 and TRBJ2-2, with D possibly matching TRBD2 (6 bases). CDR1 is MNHNS and CDR2 is SASEGT in the germline V gene. The CDR3 totals 16 residues. Trimming shortened V by 2 bases and J by 2 bases, and 12 bases separated the two germline ends. In DNA, the CDR3 is TGTGCCAGCAGTGAAATTCTGGGACTTAACACCGGGGAGCTGTTTTTT. Amino acids: CASSEILGLNTGELFF.

This clonotype qualifies as medium-sized (0.01 to 0.1%). Within a library made for alpha chains, this beta chain is off target, and its count is uninformative. This chain joins TRBV18 and TRBJ2-3; D gene uncertain. Germline V gene sequence: CDR1 KGHSH, CDR2 LQKENI. The CDR3 is made up of 13 amino acids. The ends were cut back, 0 bases at V and 5 bases at J, with 6 bases in the middle. The CDR3 region is CASSPPGKDTQYF. The CDR3 region has the DNA TGTGCCAGCTCACCACCGGGGAAAGATACGCAGTATTTT.

Remarks on this clonotype: This beta chain lies outside the target of a library built for alpha chains; its clone size means little. The rearrangement joins TRBV6-1 to TRBJ1-2; no reliable D call. The CDR3 contains 13 residues. The germline gives CDR1 MNHNS, CDR2 SASEGT. Between the trimmed V and J ends, which lost 6 bases and 5 bases, there was a span of 13 bases. The chain's CDR3 is CASSEDASYGYTF. The CDR3 DNA follows: TGTGCCAGCAGCGAGGACGCGTCATATGGCTACACCTTC.

By sample share, this clonotype is large. This beta chain turned up in a library designed for alpha chains; as an off-target read, its abundance says little. DNA of the CDR3: TGTGCCAGCAGCCACCGGGGCCCAACCTACGAGCAGTACTTC. Its translation: CASSHRGPTYEQYF. J is TRBJ2-7 and V is TRBV7-2; D possibly uses TRBD1 or TRBD2 (5 bases each). The CDR3 covers 14 residues. V dropped 5 bases and J dropped 2 bases, with 13 bases sitting between them. In germline, CDR1 is SGHTA, CDR2 FQGNSA.

Comments on this clonotype: Little can be read into the size of this beta chain, an off-target read in a library designed for alpha chains. V and J are TRBV27 and TRBJ2-1; unclear D gene. Trimming stripped 3 bases from V and 0 bases from J, with 12 bases between. There are 16 residues in the CDR3. Germline V gene data show CDR1 as MNHEY and CDR2 as SMNVEV (reference sequence). DNA for the CDR3: TGTGCCAGCAGTTTCGATGCGGTTAGCTCCTACAATGAGCAGTTCTTC. This gives the protein CASSFDAVSSYNEQFF.

Many counts were recorded for this clonotype. As an off-target read in a library built for alpha chains, this beta chain has a frequency of little significance. This chain connects TRBV9 to TRBJ1-2; D is perhaps TRBD1 (5 bases). The CDR3 loop spans 14 amino acids. Trimming shortened V by 4 bases and J by 5 bases, and 15 bases separated the two germline ends. Per germline, CDR1 SGDLS and CDR2 YYNGEE. The CDR3 loop is CASSSRRGGYGYTF. CDR3 nucleotide sequence: TGTGCCAGCAGCTCCCGGCGGGGCGGATATGGCTACACCTTC. Combining the CDR3 with reference TRBV9 and TRBJ1-2 gives the whole variable domain DSGVTQTPKHLITATGQRVTLRCSPRSGDLSVYWYQQSLDQGLQFLIQYYNGEERAKGNILERFSAQQFPDLHSELNLSSLELGDSALYFCASSSRRGGYGYTFGSGTRLTVV.

With regard to this clonotype: Because the library targeted alpha chains, this beta chain is an off-target read whose size means little. The chain recombines TRBV5-6 with TRBJ1-1; no clear D. Trimming removed 0 bases at V and 8 bases at J, with 14 bases between. The germline gives CDR1 SGHDT, CDR2 YYEEEE. The CDR3 consists of 14 residues. DNA for the CDR3: TGTGCCAGCAGCTTGGTGGGATCAACGCTGGAAGCTTTCTTT. Protein product: CASSLVGSTLEAFF.

This clonotype has a count of ten or more. The size of this beta chain means little, since it is a stray read in a library made for alpha chains. The chain carries TRBV19 and TRBJ2-7, with D possibly TRBD1 on 5 matching bases. CDR1 and CDR2 (germline): LNHDA, SQIVND (reference sequence). Trimming pared 5 bases from V and 3 bases from J, leaving 14 bases between. CDR3 size: 14 residues. The CDR3 DNA follows: TGTGCCAGTAGTGTTAGTGGGGCTATCTACGAGCAGTACTTC. Translated: CASSVSGAIYEQYF. The full variable domain, in which reference TRBV19 and TRBJ2-7 provide the parts outside the CDR3, is DGGITQSPKYLFRKEGQNVTLSCEQNLNHDAMYWYRQDPGQGLRLIYYSQIVNDFQKGDIAEGYSVSREKKESFPLTVTSAQKNPTAFYLCASSVSGAIYEQYFGPGTRLTVT.

This clonotype is deemed large. The library was prepared for alpha chains; this beta chain is a stray read, so its frequency means little. The chain uses TRBV20-1 and TRBJ1-5; TRBD1 might be the D (6 bases). V was clipped by 1 base and J by 10 bases, with 14 bases between them. The CDR3 runs 13 residues. The V gene's germline CDR1 is DFQATT and CDR2 SNEGSKA (reference sequence). For the CDR3, the DNA is TGCAGTGCTAGAGTGGGGGCTCAGACTCCCCAGCATTTT. Translated, it gives CSARVGAQTPQHF.

This clonotype is labeled as medium-sized (0.01 to 0.1%). This beta chain is a stray read from a library made for alpha chains; its abundance is not meaningful. The chain is built from TRBV3-1 and TRBJ2-2; TRBD2 matches 10 bases. Germline-derived CDR1 and CDR2 are LGHDT and YNNKEL (reference sequence). The CDR3 is 16 amino acids. The J segment lost 6 bases and the V segment lost 4 bases, leaving 8 bases of the junction unmatched. DNA for the CDR3: TGTGCCAGCAGCCCGGGCGTAGCGGGGGGTTCCGGGGAGCTGTTTTTT. Residues: CASSPGVAGGSGELFF.

This clonotype is labeled as hyperexpanded. The size of this beta chain means little, since it is a stray read in a library made for alpha chains. The chain couples TRBV7-2 to TRBJ2-7, with a possible D match to TRBD1 (5 bases). This CDR3 has 15 amino acids. V was cut by 4 bases and J by 0 bases, with 13 bases left in between. Germline CDR1 is SGHTA and CDR2 is FQGNSA. The CDR3 DNA sequence: TGTGCCAGCAGCTACCGACAGAGAAGCTCCTACGAGCAGTACTTC. Amino acid sequence: CASSYRQRSSYEQYF.

By sample fraction, this clonotype is medium-sized (0.01 to 0.1%). Found in a library prepared for alpha chains, this beta chain is an off-target read, and its abundance has little meaning. The chain employs TRBV20-1 and TRBJ2-1; 8 bases match TRBD2. After removal of 3 bases from V and 6 bases from J, the junction contained 7 bases not matched to a gene. CDR1 DFQATT and CDR2 SNEGSKA come from the germline V gene (reference sequence). The CDR3 contains 14 residues. The CDR3, as DNA: TGCAGTGCTAGTTCCGGGGGGGTCCCCAATGAGCAGTTCTTC. It translates to CSASSGGVPNEQFF.

Points on this clonotype: A library prepared for alpha chains yielded this beta chain as an off-target read; its size is of little meaning. This chain links TRBV10-3 with TRBJ1-6; 8 bases map to TRBD1. V lost 0 bases to trimming and J lost 8 bases; unmatched junction nucleotides: 3. Germline-derived CDR1 and CDR2 are ENHRY and SYGVKD. The CDR3 consists of 15 residues. CDR3 loop: CAISESDRDDSPLHF. The CDR3 nucleotides read TGTGCCATCAGTGAGTCGGACAGGGATGATTCACCCCTCCACTTT.

This clonotype is classed as medium-sized. The library was built for alpha chains, so this beta chain is an off-target read and its size means little. The chain uses TRBV19 and TRBJ2-5, with 7 nucleotides matching TRBD1. The CDR3 spans 14 residues. Losses at the gene ends were 6 bases for V and 5 bases for J; bases not matched to a gene: 9. CDR1 and CDR2 from the germline V gene are LNHDA and SQIVND (reference sequence). CDR3 sequence reads: CASSLAGGLETQYF. Here the CDR3 DNA reads TGTGCCAGTAGCCTGGCAGGGGGTTTGGAGACCCAGTACTTC. The full variable domain, completed using reference TRBV19 and TRBJ2-5, is DGGITQSPKYLFRKEGQNVTLSCEQNLNHDAMYWYRQDPGQGLRLIYYSQIVNDFQKGDIAEGYSVSREKKESFPLTVTSAQKNPTAFYLCASSLAGGLETQYFGPGTRLLVL.

By share of the sample, this clonotype is medium-sized. Being off target in a library aimed at alpha chains, this beta chain has a size of little meaning. This chain connects TRBV7-9 to TRBJ2-3; no clear D gene. The V end lost 4 bases, the J end lost 1 base, and 6 bases lay between the germline ends. This CDR3 has 13 residues. Germline lookup yields CDR1 SEHNR and CDR2 FQNEAQ (reference sequence). For the CDR3, the DNA is TGTGCCAGCAGCTGGGTAGGCACAGATACGCAGTATTTT. Translating gives CASSWVGTDTQYF.

Turning to this clonotype: This beta chain appears as a stray read in a library generated for alpha chains; its size is not informative. This rearrangement joins TRBV10-1 to TRBJ2-1; 14 nucleotides line up with TRBD2. The CDR3 totals 16 residues. From germline, CDR1 is WNHNN and CDR2 SYGVQD (reference sequence). The V gene end was trimmed by 5 bases and the J gene end by 5 bases; junction bases not matched to a gene: 5. Here the CDR3 DNA reads TGCGCCAGCAGTTCGCGACTAGCGGGGGGGAACAATGAGCAGTTCTTC. This sequence encodes CASSSRLAGGNNEQFF.

This clonotype is medium-sized by share. This beta chain is an unintended read in a library built for alpha chains; its size means little. V usage is TRBV20-1 and J usage is TRBJ2-1; TRBD1 matches 8 bases. Germline CDR1 reads DFQATT; CDR2 reads SNEGSKA (reference sequence). Trimming cost V 0 bases and J 2 bases; bases outside gene matches: 3. The CDR3 length is 15 residues. CDR3: CSARDPGQAYNEQFF. CDR3 in DNA: TGCAGTGCTAGAGACCCGGGACAGGCCTACAATGAGCAGTTCTTC.

The sample holds many counts of this clonotype. With the library built for alpha chains, this beta chain is off target and its frequency is not meaningful. V and J are TRBV27 and TRBJ2-5; unclear D gene. Germline CDR1 reads MNHEY; CDR2 reads SMNVEV (reference sequence). The CDR3 contains 13 residues. Deletions cut 6 bases from V and 7 bases from J, with 15 bases between. The chain's CDR3 is CASRRTSPATQYF. CDR3 in DNA: TGTGCCAGCAGAAGGACCTCCCCCGCGACCCAGTACTTC.

This clonotype was seen only a few times. Since the library was made to target alpha chains, this beta chain is a stray read and its abundance is not meaningful. This sequence joins TRBV5-6 and TRBJ2-2, with 10 bases matching TRBD2. Trimming at V came to 0 bases and at J to 6 bases, leaving 5 bases not matched to a gene. Germline CDR1 is SGHDT and CDR2 is YYEEEE. The CDR3 has 16 residues. CDR3 DNA: TGTGCCAGCAGCTTGGGTAGCGGGAGGTTATCCGGGGAGCTGTTTTTT. This encodes CASSLGSGRLSGELFF.

This clonotype has at least ten counts. Because the library targeted alpha chains, this beta chain is an off-target read whose size means little. This sequence joins TRBV11-2 and TRBJ2-3; D possibly corresponds to TRBD2 (6 bases). Trimming left V 5 bases short and J 2 bases short, with 14 bases between. The CDR3 runs 15 residues. Looked up from germline, CDR1 is SGHAT and CDR2 is FQNNGV. The CDR3 DNA reads TGTGCCAGCAGCGAACCGGGAGACATCACAGATACGCAGTATTTT. It is translated as CASSEPGDITDTQYF.

This clonotype was observed many times. The library was built for alpha chains, so this beta chain is an off-target read and its size means little. The chain couples TRBV7-2 to TRBJ1-5; TRBD1 is a possible D gene (5 bases). The germline V gene encodes CDR1 SGHTA and CDR2 FQGNSA. The CDR3 runs 15 residues. V was shortened by 0 bases and J by 6 bases, with 12 bases between the two germline ends. CDR3 sequence reads: CASSLAYGGIQPQHF. The CDR3 DNA reads as TGTGCCAGCAGCTTAGCTTACGGGGGGATTCAGCCCCAGCATTTT.

By its share, this clonotype is large. This beta chain is an off-target read within a library intended for alpha chains, so its frequency means little. The chain employs TRBV6-2 or TRBV6-3 and TRBJ2-5; D gene unclear. Per the germline V gene, CDR1 is MNHEY and CDR2 is SVGEGT. Trimming left V 2 bases short and J 2 bases short, with 9 bases between. CDR3 size: 14 residues. The CDR3 protein is CASSYVGSQETQYF. DNA of the CDR3: TGTGCCAGCAGTTACGTGGGTTCGCAAGAGACCCAGTACTTC.

By proportion, this clonotype is medium-sized (0.01 to 0.1%). This beta chain is an unintended read in a library built for alpha chains; its size means little. The chain couples TRBV4-2 to TRBJ2-7; D is uncertain. CDR1 LGHNA and CDR2 YNFKEQ come from the germline V gene. The CDR3 has 17 amino acids. Trimming cost V 1 base and J 3 bases, with 19 bases left between them. This CDR3 reads CASSQGLFATTDYEQYF. The CDR3 DNA reads as TGTGCCAGCAGCCAAGGTTTATTTGCCACAACCGACTACGAGCAGTACTTC.

In its sample, this clonotype is medium-sized (0.01 to 0.1%). The library was prepared for alpha chains; this beta chain is a stray read, so its frequency means little. The chain is built from TRBV20-1 and TRBJ2-3, with 9 positions matching TRBD2. This CDR3 is built from 12 residues. Per germline, CDR1 DFQATT and CDR2 SNEGSKA (reference sequence). The junction had 4 bases not matched to a gene; V was cut back by 8 bases and J by 4 bases. Here the CDR3 reads CSSGGFADTQYF. The DNA for the CDR3 is TGCAGTAGCGGGGGGTTCGCAGATACGCAGTATTTT.

This clonotype appeared many times. This beta chain represents an off-target read in a library built for alpha chains; its size is of limited meaning. The V call is TRBV29-1, the J call TRBJ2-5; 7 bases align to TRBD1. Looked up from germline, CDR1 is SQVTM and CDR2 is ANQGSEA. The CDR3 is 13 amino acids. With 6 bases clipped from V and 2 bases from J, the junction kept 6 bases outside the gene matches. The CDR3 coding sequence is TGCAGCGTGGATCGGGACAGACAAGAGACCCAGTACTTC. Its translation is CSVDRDRQETQYF.

Note on this clonotype: Because this beta chain is a stray read in a library intended to capture alpha chains, its abundance should not be given much weight. The chain links TRBV6-2 or TRBV6-3 to TRBJ1-1; tentative D call: TRBD1 (5 bases). Germline V gene sequence: CDR1 MNHEY, CDR2 SVGEGT. V lost 6 bases, J lost 1 base, and 18 bases lay in between. CDR3 length: 16 amino acids. CDR3 sequence reads: CASSTGTPVRNTEAFF. The CDR3 nucleotides are TGTGCCAGCAGCACCGGGACCCCTGTGAGGAACACTGAAGCTTTCTTT.